This T cell receptor (beta chain) was sequenced for a study of T-cell memory formation after mild COVID-19. Study context: Clustering of TCRs was largely donor specific.

TCRdb processed the 5' RACE reads anew with MiXCR; each CDR3 protein has one entry. Of some 120,000 distinct CDR3 sequences in the sample, about 17% were seen once. With 1 base removed from V and 1 base from J, the gap between germline ends came to 4 bases. The germline gives CDR1 MGHRA, CDR2 YSYEKL. The CDR3 has 13 residues. Of note for this clonotype: The antigen remains undetermined.

Study-wide results and limits: Clones that shrank (day 15 to 85) were balanced CD4/CD8, whereas later expanders leaned CD4+. The SARS-CoV-2 specificity of second-wave clones reaching peak at day 37 remained unverified.

V gene TRBV4-1 combines with J gene TRBJ1-1; D is undetermined. The clonotype originates from an adult woman who had mild COVID-19 (a few samples of this study predate the infection). Cell type and time point are not known. The sequenced material came from PBMCs or a T cell subset sorted from them (not recorded which). The CDR3 DNA reads as TGCGCCAGCAGCCAAGGTCGGAACACTGAAGCTTTCTTT. The encoded protein is CASSQGRNTEAFF.